Listed below are T cell receptor beta chains from one sample, sequenced in a study of siplizumab effects on memory and regulatory T cells. Sequencing was performed with immunoSEQ multiplex PCR; in TCRdb, only in-frame clones are kept and a portion is missing. This sample has fewer than 110,000 clones, with about 93% found just once. Sequenced: non-Treg CD4+ T cells sorted from blood. Source of these receptors: a human donor in good health. The CDR3 runs from the conserved cysteine through the conserved F or W. Each record gives: J gene, clone size, V gene, D gene, CDR3 protein, CDR3 DNA. The D gene is left open where the match is weak. Where a row states a size, it is once, few, many or the class of an expanded clone; other rows omit it.

TRBJ1-4	.	TRBV10-3	.	CAISEGQQEKLFF	TGTGCCATCAGTGAGGGTCAACAGGAAAAACTGTTTTTT
TRBJ2-7	.	TRBV7-6	.	CASSLVFYEQYF	TGTGCCAGCAGCTTAGTGTTCTACGAGCAGTACTTC
TRBJ1-3	.	TRBV5-1	TRBD1	CASSWGQAAGNTIYF	TGCGCCAGCAGCTGGGGACAGGCTGCGGGAAACACCATATATTTT
TRBJ2-1	.	TRBV28	.	CASTPPGTAYNEQFF	TGTGCCAGCACCCCACCCGGGACTGCTTACAATGAGCAGTTCTTC
TRBJ1-1	.	TRBV5-8	.	CASSLRGLTEAFF	TGTGCCAGCAGCTTGCGGGGACTCACTGAAGCTTTCTTT
TRBJ1-5	.	TRBV30	.	CAWSFWGTDNQPQHF	TGTGCCTGGAGTTTTTGGGGCACAGACAATCAGCCCCAGCATTTT
TRBJ1-4	.	TRBV19	TRBD1	CASSIPGTGNEKLFF	TGTGCCAGTAGTATTCCCGGGACAGGTAATGAAAAGCTGTTTTTT
TRBJ2-5	.	TRBV6-6	TRBD1	CASSRTGETQYF	TGTGCCAGCAGTCGGACAGGAGAGACCCAGTACTTC
TRBJ2-1	.	TRBV5-1	.	CASSFGGNSYNEQFF	TGCGCCAGCAGCTTCGGGGGTAACTCCTACAATGAGCAGTTCTTC
TRBJ2-7	once	TRBV7-9	.	CASSNGGVGEQYF	TGTGCCAGCAGCAATGGAGGGGTGGGCGAGCAGTACTTC
TRBJ1-2	once	TRBV27	TRBD1	CASRRTGTNYGYTF	TGTGCCAGCAGAAGGACAGGGACTAACTATGGCTACACCTTC
TRBJ2-7	.	TRBV2	TRBD2	CASSPRTSGMSSYEQYF	TGTGCCAGCAGTCCCCGGACTAGCGGGATGAGCTCCTACGAGCAGTACTTC
TRBJ2-5	.	TRBV5-1	.	CASSLGVTEQETQYF	TGCGCCAGCAGCTTGGGGGTTACGGAACAAGAGACCCAGTACTTC
TRBJ2-1	.	TRBV13	TRBD2	CASSLVGGRGSYNEQFF	TGTGCCAGCAGCTTAGTGGGCGGGAGGGGCTCCTACAATGAGCAGTTCTTC
TRBJ2-2	once	TRBV6-6	.	CASSYRKPLGGELFF	TGTGCCAGCAGTTACCGCAAGCCGCTGGGCGGGGAGCTGTTTTTT
TRBJ2-5	.	TRBV7-7	.	CASSLAGLGETQYF	TGTGCTAGCAGCTTAGCCGGGCTCGGGGAGACCCAGTACTTC
TRBJ1-2	once	TRBV7-9	.	CASSLALLGTANYGYTF	TGTGCCAGCAGCTTAGCCTTGCTGGGGACTGCAAACTATGGCTACACCTTC
TRBJ2-5	.	TRBV5-1	TRBD2	CASRLSGTSFYETQYF	TGCGCCAGCAGATTATCCGGGACTAGTTTTTACGAGACCCAGTACTTC
TRBJ2-7	.	TRBV18	TRBD2	CASSRLTSGTGAF	TGTGCCAGCTCCCGATTGACTAGCGGGACCGGTGCCTTC
TRBJ2-7	.	TRBV7-3	.	CASSLNWGYEQYF	TGTGCCAGCAGCTTAAATTGGGGTTACGAGCAGTACTTC
TRBJ2-7	.	TRBV18	.	CASSPTRGEQYF	TGTGCCAGCTCACCGACCAGGGGCGAGCAGTACTTC
TRBJ1-2	.	TRBV5-1	TRBD1	CASSLGTGSNYGYTF	TGCGCCAGCAGCTTGGGGACAGGGTCTAACTATGGCTACACCTTC
TRBJ2-7	.	TRBV6-1	.	CASSEGGDYEQYF	TGTGCCAGCAGTGAAGGAGGAGACTACGAGCAGTACTTC
TRBJ2-7	once	TRBV4-3	.	CASSQDYRGGEQYF	TGCGCCAGCAGCCAAGATTACAGGGGGGGGGAGCAGTACTTC
TRBJ1-1	.	TRBV29-1	.	CSANYRNRVGEAFF	TGCAGCGCAAATTACCGAAACAGGGTTGGTGAAGCTTTCTTT
TRBJ1-1	few	TRBV12-5	.	CASGRTGLRNTEAFF	TGTGCTAGTGGGAGAACAGGGTTGAGGAACACTGAAGCTTTCTTT